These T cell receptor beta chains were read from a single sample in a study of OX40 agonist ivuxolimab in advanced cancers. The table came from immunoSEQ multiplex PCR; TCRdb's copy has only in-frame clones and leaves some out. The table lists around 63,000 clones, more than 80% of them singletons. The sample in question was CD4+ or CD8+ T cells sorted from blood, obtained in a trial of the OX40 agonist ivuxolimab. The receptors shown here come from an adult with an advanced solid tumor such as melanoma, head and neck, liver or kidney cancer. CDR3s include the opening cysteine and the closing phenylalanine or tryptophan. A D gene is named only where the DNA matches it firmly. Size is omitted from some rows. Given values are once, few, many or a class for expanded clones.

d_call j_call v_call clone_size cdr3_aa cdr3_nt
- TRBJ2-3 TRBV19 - CASRPHSGDTQYF TGTGCCAGTAGGCCCCACTCGGGCGATACGCAGTATTTT
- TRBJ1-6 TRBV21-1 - CASSNYRDRSHNSPLHF TGTGCCAGCAGCAACTACCGGGACAGGTCCCATAATTCACCCCTCCACTTT
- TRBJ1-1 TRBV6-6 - CASTGLLNTEAFF TGTGCCAGCACGGGGCTACTGAACACTGAAGCTTTCTTT
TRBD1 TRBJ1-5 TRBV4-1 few CASSQDNRGPTMGNQPQHF TGCGCCAGCAGCCAAGATAATAGGGGGCCAACGATGGGGAATCAGCCCCAGCATTTT
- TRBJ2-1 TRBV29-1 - CSVAIQGSDYNEQFF TGCAGCGTTGCGATACAGGGTAGTGACTACAATGAGCAGTTCTTC
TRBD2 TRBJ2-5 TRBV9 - CASSVDFGGAPGETQYF TGTGCCAGCAGCGTAGACTTCGGGGGGGCGCCAGGAGAGACCCAGTACTTC
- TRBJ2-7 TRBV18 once CASSPPGGARFEQYF TGTGCCAGCTCACCACCGGGGGGGGCGCGGTTCGAGCAGTACTTC
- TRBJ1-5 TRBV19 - CASSIQGSQPQHF TGTGCCAGTAGCATTCAGGGGAGTCAGCCCCAGCATTTT
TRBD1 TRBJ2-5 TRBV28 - CASSFLTTGNDRETQYF TGTGCCAGCAGTTTCCTCACGACAGGGAATGATAGGGAGACCCAGTACTTC
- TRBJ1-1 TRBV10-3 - CAISDPYRVETEAFF TGTGCCATCAGTGATCCCTACAGGGTTGAGACTGAAGCTTTCTTT
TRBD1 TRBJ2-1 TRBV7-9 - CASTTVGQGTYNEQFF TGTGCCAGCACCACGGTGGGACAGGGCACCTACAATGAGCAGTTCTTC
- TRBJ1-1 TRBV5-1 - CASSLEVGIEAFF TGCGCCAGCAGCTTGGAGGTAGGGATTGAAGCTTTCTTT
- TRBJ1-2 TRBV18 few CASSLTRDYGYTF TGTGCCAGCTCACTGACGCGGGACTATGGCTACACCTTC
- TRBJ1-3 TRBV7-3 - CASSLSGRLGNTIYF TGTGCCAGCAGCTTAAGTGGTCGACTTGGAAACACCATATATTTT
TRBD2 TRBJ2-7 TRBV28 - CASSWGGYEQYF TGTGCCAGCAGTTGGGGGGGCTACGAGCAGTACTTC
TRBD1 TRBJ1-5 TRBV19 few CATGQGRGQPQHF TGTGCCACTGGACAGGGACGAGGTCAGCCCCAGCATTTT
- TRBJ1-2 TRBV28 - CASSSGLDYGYTF TGTGCCAGCAGTTCAGGGCTAGACTATGGCTACACCTTC
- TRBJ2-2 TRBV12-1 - CASSFGGETTGELFF TGTGCCAGCAGCTTTGGAGGGGAGACCACCGGGGAGCTGTTTTTT
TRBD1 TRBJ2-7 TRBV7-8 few CASSLRQGAPYEQYF TGTGCCAGCAGCCTTCGACAGGGGGCCCCCTACGAGCAGTACTTC
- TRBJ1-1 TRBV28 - CASSPGTLGTEAFF TGTGCCAGCAGTCCCGGGACCCTGGGCACTGAAGCTTTCTTT
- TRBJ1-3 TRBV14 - CASSQLYRSSGNTIYF TGTGCCAGCAGCCAACTATACAGGAGCTCTGGAAACACCATATATTTT
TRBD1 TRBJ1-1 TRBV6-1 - CASTYRGWTEAFF TGTGCCAGCACCTACAGGGGTTGGACTGAAGCTTTCTTT
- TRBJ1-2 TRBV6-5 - CASSYGPGGYTF TGTGCCAGCAGTTACGGGCCAGGTGGCTACACCTTC
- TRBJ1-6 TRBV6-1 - CASKLDNDSPLHF TGTGCCAGCAAGTTGGACAATGATTCACCCCTCCACTTT
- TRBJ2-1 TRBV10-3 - CAISESGRYSYNEQFF TGTGCCATCAGTGAGAGTGGGCGTTACTCCTACAATGAGCAGTTCTTC
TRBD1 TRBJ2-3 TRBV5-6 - CASSLRRGRLTDTQYF TGTGCCAGCAGCTTGCGCAGGGGGCGTTTAACAGATACGCAGTATTTT
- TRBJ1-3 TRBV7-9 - CASSLGVSGNTIYF TGTGCCAGCAGCTTAGGAGTTTCCGGAAACACCATATATTTT
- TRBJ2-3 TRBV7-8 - CASSIGTLSVQYF TGTGCCAGCAGCATCGGGACATTGAGTGTGCAGTATTTT
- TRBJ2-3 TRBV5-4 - CASSSPQGSDTQYF TGTGCCAGCAGCTCACCCCAGGGTTCAGATACGCAGTATTTT
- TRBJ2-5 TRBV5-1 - CASSKQETQYF TGCGCCAGCAGCAAACAAGAGACCCAGTACTTC
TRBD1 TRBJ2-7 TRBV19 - CASSRQGSGDEQYF TGTGCCAGTAGTAGACAGGGTTCGGGTGACGAGCAGTACTTC
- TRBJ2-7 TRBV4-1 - CASSQDFQGYEQYF TGCGCCAGCAGCCAAGATTTTCAGGGTTACGAGCAGTACTTC
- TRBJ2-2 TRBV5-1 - CASSLAGTTGELFF TGCGCCAGCAGCTTGGCGGGGACCACCGGGGAGCTGTTTTTT
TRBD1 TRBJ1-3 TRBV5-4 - CASRGQDGNTIYF TGTGCCAGCCGAGGACAGGACGGAAACACCATATATTTT
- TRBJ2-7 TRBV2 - CASSEEATTGEQYF TGTGCCAGCAGTGAAGAGGCAACGACGGGGGAGCAGTACTTC
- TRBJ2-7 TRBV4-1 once CASSRGLAALYEQYF TGCGCCAGCAGCCGCGGGTTAGCGGCTTTGTACGAGCAGTACTTC
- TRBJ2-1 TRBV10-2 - CASSEWNEQFF TGCGCCAGCAGTGAGTGGAATGAGCAGTTCTTC
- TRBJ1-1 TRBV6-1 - CASQGIQSEAFF TGTGCCAGCCAGGGGATCCAGAGTGAAGCTTTCTTT
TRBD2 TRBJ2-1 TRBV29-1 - CSVEVAGDEQFF TGCAGCGTTGAGGTAGCGGGAGATGAGCAGTTCTTC
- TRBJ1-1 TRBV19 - CASMGRSEAFF TGTGCCAGTATGGGGAGGTCTGAAGCTTTCTTT
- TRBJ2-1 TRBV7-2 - CASSLGLPSYNEQFF TGTGCCAGCAGCTTGGGACTGCCGTCCTACAATGAGCAGTTCTTC
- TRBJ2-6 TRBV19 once CASRNRASGANVLTF TGTGCCAGTAGGAACAGGGCGTCTGGGGCCAACGTCCTGACTTTC
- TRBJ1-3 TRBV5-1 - CASSIGTPSSGNTIYF TGCGCCAGCAGCATCGGGACACCGAGCTCTGGAAACACCATATATTTT